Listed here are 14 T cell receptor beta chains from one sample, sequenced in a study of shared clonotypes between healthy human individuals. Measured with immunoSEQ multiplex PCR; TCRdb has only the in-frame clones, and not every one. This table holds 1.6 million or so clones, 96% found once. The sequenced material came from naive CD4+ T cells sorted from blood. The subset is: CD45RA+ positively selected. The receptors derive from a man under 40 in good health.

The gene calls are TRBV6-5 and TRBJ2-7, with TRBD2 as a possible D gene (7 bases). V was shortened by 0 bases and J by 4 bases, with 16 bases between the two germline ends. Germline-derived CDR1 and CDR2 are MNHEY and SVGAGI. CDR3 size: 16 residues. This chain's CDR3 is CASSYSKRGGNYEQYF. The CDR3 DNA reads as TGTGCCAGCAGTTACTCGAAAAGGGGGGGGAATTACGAGCAGTACTTC.

The CDR3 sequence is CASSGPRGGGDTQYF. The CDR3 DNA sequence: TGTGCCAGCAGCGGCCCCAGGGGCGGGGGGGATACGCAGTATTTT. The chain employs TRBV28 and TRBJ2-3, with 8 bases matching TRBD2. The CDR3 runs 15 residues. The ends lost 6 bases at V and 6 bases at J; junction bases unmatched: 11. Looked up from germline, CDR1 is MDHEN and CDR2 is SYDVKM.

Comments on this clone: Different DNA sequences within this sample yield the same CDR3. DNA for the CDR3: TGCAGCGTTCGGGACAGCGCCTACGAGCAGTACTTC. Protein: CSVRDSAYEQYF. The V and J genes are TRBV29-1 and TRBJ2-7; TRBD1 agrees at 7 bases. The junction had 3 bases not matched to a gene; V was cut back by 5 bases and J by 2 bases. The CDR3 sequence is 12 residues long. CDR1 is SQVTM and CDR2 is ANQGSEA in the germline V gene.

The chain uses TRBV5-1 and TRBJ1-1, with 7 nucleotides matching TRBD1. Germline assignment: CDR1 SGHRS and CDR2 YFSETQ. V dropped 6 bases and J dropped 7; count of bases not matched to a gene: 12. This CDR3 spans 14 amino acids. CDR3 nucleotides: TGCGCCAGCACCCTCGGTCCAGGGGGAAGTGAAGCTTTCTTT. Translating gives CASTLGPGGSEAFF.

The CDR3 nucleotides read TGTGCCAGCAGAGATATGGGACAGGCAATCTCCTACGAGCAGTACTTC. It yields the protein CASRDMGQAISYEQYF. The V and J genes are TRBV28 and TRBJ2-7, with 8 bases fitting TRBD1. The CDR3 is 16 amino acids. Germline V gene lookup returns CDR1 MDHEN and CDR2 SYDVKM. V lost 6 bases, J lost 0 bases, and 10 bases stayed unmatched.

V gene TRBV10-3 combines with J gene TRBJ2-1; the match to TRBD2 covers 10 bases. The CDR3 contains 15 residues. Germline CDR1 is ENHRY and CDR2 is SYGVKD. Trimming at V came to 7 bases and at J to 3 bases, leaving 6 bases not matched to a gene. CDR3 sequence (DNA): TGTGCCATCACTCCACTAGCGGGACTCTACAATGAGCAGTTCTTC. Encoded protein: CAITPLAGLYNEQFF.

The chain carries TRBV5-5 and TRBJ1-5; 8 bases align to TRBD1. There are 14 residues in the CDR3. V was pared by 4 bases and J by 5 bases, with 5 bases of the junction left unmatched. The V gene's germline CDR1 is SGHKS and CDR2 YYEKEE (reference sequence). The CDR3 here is CASSRTGRDQPQHF. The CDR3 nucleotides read TGTGCCAGCAGCCGGACAGGGAGGGATCAGCCCCAGCATTTT.

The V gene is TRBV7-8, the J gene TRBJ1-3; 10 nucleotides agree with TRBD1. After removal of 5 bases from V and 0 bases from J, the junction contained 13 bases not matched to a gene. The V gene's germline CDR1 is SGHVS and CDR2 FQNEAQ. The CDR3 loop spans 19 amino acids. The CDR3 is CASSPGTGATFRSGNTIYF. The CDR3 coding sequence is TGTGCCAGCAGCCCTGGGACAGGGGCGACTTTCCGCTCTGGAAACACCATATATTTT.

The DNA for the CDR3 is TGTGCCTCCCGCCGACAGGGGGGGAATCAGCCCCAGCATTTT. Translated: CASRRQGGNQPQHF. This chain joins TRBV28 and TRBJ1-5; the match to TRBD1 covers 9 bases. Trimming removed 11 bases from V and 4 bases from J; junction bases left unmatched: 9. The CDR3 has 14 residues. Looked up from germline, CDR1 is MDHEN and CDR2 is SYDVKM.

The CDR3: CAIMASGRMFF. The CDR3 region has the DNA TGTGCCATCATGGCTAGCGGGAGAATGTTCTTC. This chain joins TRBV10-3 and TRBJ2-1, with TRBD2 matching over 10 bases. This CDR3 spans 11 amino acids. CDR1 and CDR2 from the germline V gene are ENHRY and SYGVKD. Trimming took 7 bases from V and 15 from J; bases not matched to a gene: 6.

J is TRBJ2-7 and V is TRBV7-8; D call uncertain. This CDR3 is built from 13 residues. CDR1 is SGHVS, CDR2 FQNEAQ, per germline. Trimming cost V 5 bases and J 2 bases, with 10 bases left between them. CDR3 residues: CASSATPPYEQYF. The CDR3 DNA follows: TGTGCCAGCAGCGCGACACCTCCCTACGAGCAGTACTTC.

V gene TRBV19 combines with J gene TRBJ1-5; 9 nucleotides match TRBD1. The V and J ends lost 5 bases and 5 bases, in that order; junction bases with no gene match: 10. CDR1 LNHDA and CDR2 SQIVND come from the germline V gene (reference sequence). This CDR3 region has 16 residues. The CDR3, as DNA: TGTGCCAGTAGTCCTTCGGGGGGACAGGGCCATCAGCCCCAGCATTTT. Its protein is CASSPSGGQGHQPQHF.

Here the CDR3 reads CASSLGHRDEKLFF. The CDR3 nucleotides read TGTGCCAGCAGCCTCGGGCACCGGGACGAAAAACTGTTTTTT. V gene TRBV9 combines with J gene TRBJ1-4, with D perhaps TRBD1 (5 bases). The CDR3 extends over 14 amino acids. Deletions cut 4 bases from V and 8 bases from J, with 15 bases between. In germline, CDR1 is SGDLS, CDR2 YYNGEE.

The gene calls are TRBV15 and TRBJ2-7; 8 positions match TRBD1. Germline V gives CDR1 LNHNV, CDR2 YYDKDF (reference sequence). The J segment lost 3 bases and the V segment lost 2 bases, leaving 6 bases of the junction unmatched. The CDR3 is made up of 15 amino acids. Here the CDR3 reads CATSRRQGRYYEQYF. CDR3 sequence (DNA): TGTGCCACCAGCAGACGACAGGGGAGGTACTACGAGCAGTACTTC.